This TCR beta chain was observed in a study of radiation and T cells in renal cell carcinoma. Germline lookup yields CDR1 SGHAT and CDR2 FQDESV (reference sequence). V was clipped by 2 bases and J by 8 bases; unmatched bases: 4. The CDR3 consists of 14 residues. The repertoire was sequenced with immunoSEQ multiplex PCR; TCRdb's copy has only in-frame clones and lacks some. The table lists some 14,000 clones, around three fifths of them singletons. Treatment denoted: 15 Gy SBRT to primary tumor, nephrectomy 4 weeks later. This receptor was taken from a woman in her 70s with renal cell carcinoma. The material sequenced was tumor tissue, taken from a patient whose treatment included radiotherapy and nephrectomy. This chain uses TRBV11-1 with TRBJ2-1; TRBD1 matches 9 bases. The CDR3 nucleotides are TGTGCCAGCAGCTTAAGGGACAGGGAATATGAGCAGTTCTTC. Protein sequence: CASSLRDREYEQFF.